This T cell receptor (beta chain) emerged from a study of blood T cell repertoires in COVID-19. About the research overall: COVID-19 samples collected from the United States, Italy and Spain covered acute and convalescent phases.

Assay: immunoSEQ multiplex PCR; the TCRdb copy retains only in-frame clones and omits some. The sample includes about 55,000 clones, roughly 87% of them seen just once. This CDR3 is 13 amino acids long. Germline V gene lookup returns CDR1 LNHDA and CDR2 SQIVND (reference sequence). Trimming removed 2 bases at V and 6 bases at J, with 7 bases between. The sample was peripheral blood. The V gene is TRBV19, the J gene TRBJ1-4; D may be TRBD1 (6 bases). The origin of this receptor is a woman aged 55-69 years with acute or convalescent COVID-19. DNA for the CDR3: TGTGCCAGTAGTATAAACAGGGATGAAAAACTGTTTTTT. It codes for CASSINRDEKLFF.